The present entry profiles one T cell receptor beta chain with its context. Qualities for individual bases were not recorded, and no much larger clone is one base off. PBMC were thawed, rested overnight, stained with a GMM-loaded CD1B tetramer, a Live/Dead dye and anti-CD3, and then sorted on a FACS Aria II. C32 glucose monomycolate purified from Rhodococcus equi was loaded onto CD1B tetramers. Before cryopreservation, the PBMC used for tetramer sorting had been depleted of CD14-expressing monocytes as part of a separate study. Roughly 100,000 tetramer-negative cells were sorted from each donor and analyzed alongside the tetramer-positive cells. GMM-loaded CD1B tetramers were used to sort antigen-specific T cells from several healthy South African adults. The sample is drawn from a study of T cells in tuberculosis (dated by TCRdb to 2016 to 2019). With respect to the entire study: The study combined CD1B tetramers and high-throughput TCR immunosequencing to characterize T cells specific for the mycobacterial lipid antigen glucose monomycolate (GMM).

General findings and caveats noted by the study authors: T cells binding the CD1B-GMM tetramer with low affinity may have been missed by the stringent sort gate.

Because TCR-alpha and TCR-beta chains were sequenced unpaired, no information on chain pairing was available. TCR libraries were generated with the immunoSEQ multiplex PCR assay, using TCR-beta and/or TCR-alpha/delta assays for each sample. The Illumina high-throughput platform was used to sequence the amplified TCR libraries. In the original analysis: Clustering and dimensionality reduction were performed using pairwise TCRdist distances among GMM-specific receptors from ex vivo sorted or in vitro expanded T cells. Sequence motifs defined by gene usage and CDR3 content were tested for enrichment in tetramer-positive versus tetramer-negative populations. TCRdb limited this immuneACCESS table to in-frame rearrangements with V and J called. A share of clones is missing; checked studies link under half to unresolved V genes, and the rest is unexplained. For V, J and clone size, that table is used; D and trimming come from the DNA. This sample gives 55,000 to 65,000 clones in total; approximately 81% of them show up just once. Together, the top ten hold about 13% of the sample.

Taken from the germline V gene (reference sequence), the CDR1 and CDR2 loops are LNHDA and SQIVND. The CDR3, cysteine through phenylalanine, is 13 amino acids long. Of the read, only the CDR3 DNA is kept; its 39 bases are in frame from base 1. A distance of 17 bases separates the germline ends of V and J, which lose 5 bases and 12 bases respectively. The chain employs TRBV19 and TRBJ2-1, and perhaps TRBD1 as D gene, on 7 matching bases. The sample comprised CD1b-GMM tetramer-negative cells sorted from PBMCs. This sample's cell subset or site label indicates: T cells not binding CD1B-GMM tetramer, sorted from same donor. The source is an adult woman with latent tuberculosis. The CDR3 here reads CASSVTGDWAQFF. The DNA reads as follows: TGTGCCAGTAGTGTAACAGGGGACTGGGCGCAGTTCTTC.